These 23 T cell receptor beta chains were all obtained from the same sample, sequenced in a study of shared clonotypes between healthy human individuals. Clones were sequenced by immunoSEQ multiplex PCR, and TCRdb holds only the in-frame ones, with some missing. This sample has some 2.1 million clones, with approximately 95% found just once. In the naive CD8 group, cells lacked CD45RO and were positively selected for CCR7, so terminally differentiated effector memory CD45RA+ cells were left out. Sequenced input: naive CD8+ T cells sorted from blood. These receptor sequences come from a man between 18 and 29 years old in good health.

Note on this clone: The junction departs from the called germline gene at one end, perhaps through a read error. The chain couples TRBV2 to TRBJ1-5, with D tentatively TRBD1 (5 bases). The CDR3 contains 15 residues. CDR1 and CDR2 (germline): SNHLY, FYNNEI. Here the CDR3 reads CASSEGWGVTQPQHF. The CDR3, as DNA: TGTGCCAGCAGCGAAGGCTGGGGCGTCACTCAGCCCCAGCATTTT.

The rearrangement joins TRBV27 to TRBJ2-7; 10 bases line up with TRBD2. This CDR3 has 15 residues. Germline lookup yields CDR1 MNHEY and CDR2 SMNVEV (reference sequence). V gave up 2 bases and J gave up 3 bases; unmatched junction bases: 4. The CDR3: CASSLKGLAYYEQYF. CDR3 nucleotide sequence: TGTGCCAGCAGTTTAAAGGGACTAGCGTACTACGAGCAGTACTTC.

The rearrangement uses TRBV9 and TRBJ2-7; 8 nucleotides align to TRBD1. The CDR3 totals 14 residues. Germline assignment: CDR1 SGDLS and CDR2 YYNGEE. Trimming took 0 bases from V and 7 from J; bases not matched to a gene: 6. In DNA, the CDR3 is TGTGCCAGCAGCGTAGCTGGACAGGGCTTAGAGCAGTACTTC. This codes for CASSVAGQGLEQYF.

The rearrangement links TRBV9 to TRBJ2-1; D is perhaps TRBD2 (5 bases). The CDR3 loop spans 13 amino acids. V dropped 0 bases and J dropped 10 bases, with 11 bases sitting between them. CDR1 and CDR2 (germline): SGDLS, YYNGEE. The CDR3 DNA is TGTGCCAGCAGCGTAGGTGAGTCGGGGGAGCAGTTCTTC. It is translated as CASSVGESGEQFF. Complete variable domain (other parts from reference TRBV9 and TRBJ2-1): DSGVTQTPKHLITATGQRVTLRCSPRSGDLSVYWYQQSLDQGLQFLIQYYNGEERAKGNILERFSAQQFPDLHSELNLSSLELGDSALYFCASSVGESGEQFFGPGTRLTVL.

The chain links TRBV7-9 to TRBJ2-1; D unclear. V shed 2 bases and J shed 10 bases, with 9 bases lying between them. The CDR3 spans 12 residues. CDR1 SEHNR and CDR2 FQNEAQ come from the germline V gene (reference sequence). The CDR3 DNA sequence: TGTGCCAGCAGCTTACAGACTGTAGAGCAGTTCTTC. Protein sequence: CASSLQTVEQFF.

The J gene is TRBJ2-5, the V gene TRBV30, with 9 bases lining up with TRBD2. V was pared by 1 base and J by 1 base, with 1 base of the junction left unmatched. This CDR3 spans 14 amino acids. The V gene's germline CDR1 is GTSNPN and CDR2 SVGIG (reference sequence). CDR3 loop: CAWSATSGQETQYF. The CDR3 DNA sequence: TGTGCCTGGAGTGCGACTAGCGGCCAAGAGACCCAGTACTTC.

The chain uses TRBV9 and TRBJ2-1; D is uncertain. Germline V gene data show CDR1 as SGDLS and CDR2 as YYNGEE. This CDR3 comprises 15 residues. Between the trimmed V and J ends, which lost 3 bases and 0 bases, there was a span of 10 bases. CDR3 bases: TGTGCCAGCAGCGAACGACTCAGCTCCTACAATGAGCAGTTCTTC. Translated, it gives CASSERLSSYNEQFF.

On this clone: The sample holds other DNA sequences that translate to the same CDR3. The chain uses TRBV9 and TRBJ2-7; no clear D gene. The CDR3 is 12 residues long. The V end was cut by 0 bases, the J end by 4 bases, with 5 bases between. The germline V gene encodes CDR1 SGDLS and CDR2 YYNGEE. In DNA, the CDR3 is TGTGCCAGCAGCGTAGGAGGATACGAGCAGTACTTC. Encoded protein: CASSVGGYEQYF.

The chain recombines TRBV19 with TRBJ1-1, with a weak D call TRBD1 (5 bases). The germline V gene encodes CDR1 LNHDA and CDR2 SQIVND (reference sequence). Trimming removed 3 bases at V and 8 bases at J, with 13 bases between. The CDR3 length is 13 residues. The CDR3 DNA reads TGTGCCAGTAGTATCGTGGGGGACCTAGAAGCTTTCTTT. Its protein is CASSIVGDLEAFF.

V and J are TRBV28 and TRBJ2-5, with D possibly TRBD2 on 7 matching bases. The CDR3 contains 15 residues. CDR1 and CDR2 from the germline V gene are MDHEN and SYDVKM. The V gene lost 4 bases and the J gene lost 7 bases, with 19 bases spanning the gap. CDR3 nucleotides: TGTGCCAGCAGTTCGCCCGGGGGGCCCATAGGGACCCAGTACTTC. It codes for CASSSPGGPIGTQYF.

A few counts support this clone. The rearrangement joins TRBV7-9 to TRBJ2-2; D not certain. The CDR3 sequence is 16 residues long. V lost 6 bases and J lost 2, with 16 bases in between. From germline, CDR1 is SEHNR and CDR2 FQNEAQ (reference sequence). The CDR3 loop is CASRDGMGKNTGELFF. The CDR3 nucleotides read TGTGCCAGCAGGGACGGAATGGGAAAAAACACCGGGGAGCTGTTTTTT. The full variable domain, rest sourced from reference TRBV7-9 and TRBJ2-2, is DTGVSQNPRHKITKRGQNVTFRCDPISEHNRLYWYRQTLGQGPEFLTYFQNEAQLEKSRLLSDRFSAERPKGSFSTLEIQRTEQGDSAMYLCASRDGMGKNTGELFFGEGSRLTVL.

The J gene is TRBJ2-1, the V gene TRBV6-7; no reliable D call. TRBV6-7 is noted as an ORF with a role that remains uncertain. The CDR3 is made up of 19 amino acids. Trimming left V 0 bases short and J 0 bases short, with 18 bases between. The CDR3 reads CASSYSGVVELFSYNEQFF. DNA of the CDR3: TGTGCCAGCAGTTACTCAGGTGTTGTCGAACTATTCTCCTACAATGAGCAGTTCTTC.

This clone has just a few counts. The J gene is TRBJ2-5, the V gene TRBV5-6; D remains ambiguous. The CDR3 runs to 12 residues. Germline V gene lookup returns CDR1 SGHDT and CDR2 YYEEEE. The V and J ends lost 2 bases and 4 bases respectively, with 6 bases between them. For the CDR3, the DNA is TGTGCCAGCAGCTTCGAGAGAGAGACCCAGTACTTC. The encoded protein is CASSFERETQYF.

The chain employs TRBV4-3 and TRBJ2-5, with D uncertain. CDR1 is LGHNA, CDR2 YSLEER, per germline. V was clipped by 2 bases and J by 2 bases, with 12 bases between them. This CDR3 is 15 amino acids long. The CDR3 sequence: CASSQLLGPQETQYF. CDR3 DNA sequence: TGCGCCAGCAGCCAACTCCTCGGGCCGCAAGAGACCCAGTACTTC.

This rearrangement joins TRBV19 to TRBJ1-1; 10 bases are a match to TRBD1. The J segment lost 1 base and the V segment lost 3 bases, leaving 11 bases of the junction unmatched. Germline V gene sequence: CDR1 LNHDA, CDR2 SQIVND (reference sequence). The CDR3 covers 18 residues. This CDR3 reads CASSMPPGQGFSNTEAFF. The CDR3 nucleotides read TGTGCCAGTAGTATGCCCCCGGGACAGGGGTTCTCGAACACTGAAGCTTTCTTT.

The chain employs TRBV7-9 and TRBJ2-7, with 10 bases fitting TRBD1. Germline V gene sequence: CDR1 SEHNR, CDR2 FQNEAQ (reference sequence). V lost 1 base, J lost 4 bases, and 1 base stayed unmatched. The CDR3 contains 14 residues. As DNA, the CDR3 is TGTGCCAGCAGCTTAGAGGGACAGGGGTACGAGCAGTACTTC. It encodes CASSLEGQGYEQYF.

The chain joins TRBV7-2 to TRBJ1-1; D remains unclear. The V gene's germline CDR1 is SGHTA and CDR2 FQGNSA. V was clipped by 3 bases and J by 5 bases, with 7 bases between them. The CDR3 is 12 amino acids. The CDR3 spells CASSFGLTEAFF. In DNA, the CDR3 is TGTGCCAGCAGCTTCGGTTTAACTGAAGCTTTCTTT.

The V and J genes are TRBV6-1 and TRBJ2-7; no reliable D call. Trimming pared 3 bases from V and 0 bases from J, leaving 12 bases between. There are 15 residues in the CDR3. Germline V lookup: CDR1 MNHNS, CDR2 SASEGT. The CDR3, as DNA: TGTGCCAGCAGTGATCTGACGGCATCCTCCTACGAGCAGTACTTC. Its translation: CASSDLTASSYEQYF.

The genes are TRBV30 and TRBJ2-1; either TRBD1 or TRBD2 may fit D (5 bases each). Germline lookup yields CDR1 GTSNPN and CDR2 SVGIG (reference sequence). The CDR3 covers 17 residues. Trimming cost V 1 base and J 10 bases, with 26 bases left between them. The CDR3 nucleotides read TGTGCCTGGAGTGAGATTCAGTTCGGGGCCTCTCTAGGAGAGCAGTTCTTC. This gives the protein CAWSEIQFGASLGEQFF.

V and J are TRBV7-9 and TRBJ2-1; TRBD1 is a possible D gene (5 bases). This CDR3 has 15 amino acids. The V and J ends lost 1 base and 5 bases respectively, with 12 bases between them. Germline-derived CDR1 and CDR2 are SEHNR and FQNEAQ (reference sequence). The CDR3 sequence: CASSLVLGHNNEQFF. The DNA of the CDR3 is TGTGCCAGCAGCTTAGTTCTCGGACACAACAATGAGCAGTTCTTC.

This clone has a handful of counts. The J gene is TRBJ1-4, the V gene TRBV9; TRBD1 matches 8 bases. The CDR3 consists of 16 residues. Germline V CDR1 and CDR2: SGDLS, YYNGEE. Trimming cost V 3 bases and J 4 bases; bases outside gene matches: 8. The CDR3 bases are TGTGCCAGCAGCGCAACCGGACAGGGAGGTAATGAAAAACTGTTTTTT. This encodes CASSATGQGGNEKLFF.

The chain has TRBV4-1 and TRBJ2-7; D is undetermined. The germline V gene has CDR1 MGHRA and CDR2 YSYEKL. This CDR3 region has 13 residues. V lost 2 bases, J lost 3 bases, and 8 bases lay in between. CDR3 coding DNA: TGCGCCAGCAGCCAAATTCAGGACTACGAGCAGTACTTC. Its protein product is CASSQIQDYEQYF.

The chain carries TRBV6-5 and TRBJ2-7; TRBD1 matches at 7 bases. This CDR3 region has 16 residues. Germline V gene sequence: CDR1 MNHEY, CDR2 SVGAGI. Trimming cost V 2 bases and J 2 bases; bases outside gene matches: 9. The CDR3 DNA follows: TGTGCCAGCAGTTACGATGGGACAGACAACACCTACGAGCAGTACTTC. It yields the protein CASSYDGTDNTYEQYF.